What follows are 5 T cell receptor beta chains derived from one specimen sequenced in a study of cytomegalovirus exposure and HLA in healthy donors. In the PCR, 60 Vbeta and 13 Jbeta primers were used. Using immunoSEQ multiplex PCR, the repertoire was profiled, and TCRdb retains in-frame clones only, with some absent. The table records around 150,000 clones, roughly 75% of them present only once. Sequenced sample: PBMCs. The receptors were gathered from a man aged 25 to 40 in good health.

The chain has TRBV28 and TRBJ2-7, with 12 bases lining up with TRBD1. Germline V gene sequence: CDR1 MDHEN, CDR2 SYDVKM. J was trimmed by 4 bases and V by 6 bases; bases with no gene match: 10. This CDR3 has 16 amino acids. The CDR3 loop is CASSRGGTGGRYEQYF. The CDR3, as DNA: TGTGCCAGCAGCCGCGGCGGGACAGGGGGCAGATACGAGCAGTACTTC.

The chain recombines TRBV29-1 with TRBJ2-2, with D hard to call. Trimming left V 5 bases short and J 1 base short, with 5 bases between. Germline CDR1 reads SQVTM; CDR2 reads ANQGSEA. The CDR3 is 12 residues long. CDR3 region: CSVPGNTGELFF. CDR3 sequence (DNA): TGCAGCGTTCCAGGGAACACCGGGGAGCTGTTTTTT.

The rearrangement uses TRBV21-1 and TRBJ2-2; the table's D gene call, TRBD2, was not cross checked with the DNA. TRBV21-1 has pseudogene status. There are 24 residues in the CDR3. CDR3 DNA: TGTGCCCCGGCTGGCCAGATACCTATCCAGTTTCAAGCGGCCAGACACGCGAACACCGGGGAGCTGTTTTTT. Protein: CAPAGQIPIQFQAARHANTGELFF.

The chain uses TRBV30 and TRBJ1-3; D gene ambiguous. Trimming took off 0 bases at V and 0 bases at J, with 6 bases between the two ends. Germline V gene sequence: CDR1 GTSNPN, CDR2 SVGIG (reference sequence). The CDR3 is 14 amino acids. CDR3 nucleotide sequence: TGTGCCTGGAGTGTAGGCGGCTCTGGAAACACCATATATTTT. Residues: CAWSVGGSGNTIYF.

The rearrangement uses TRBV27 and TRBJ2-7, with 8 bases lining up with TRBD1. The CDR3 is 15 residues long. Germline V CDR1 and CDR2: MNHEY, SMNVEV (reference sequence). The V segment lost 6 bases and the J segment 7 bases; nucleotides outside the gene matches: 14. This chain's CDR3 is CASSPQVQGAWEQYF. The CDR3 DNA reads TGTGCCAGCAGCCCACAGGTCCAGGGGGCATGGGAGCAGTACTTC.